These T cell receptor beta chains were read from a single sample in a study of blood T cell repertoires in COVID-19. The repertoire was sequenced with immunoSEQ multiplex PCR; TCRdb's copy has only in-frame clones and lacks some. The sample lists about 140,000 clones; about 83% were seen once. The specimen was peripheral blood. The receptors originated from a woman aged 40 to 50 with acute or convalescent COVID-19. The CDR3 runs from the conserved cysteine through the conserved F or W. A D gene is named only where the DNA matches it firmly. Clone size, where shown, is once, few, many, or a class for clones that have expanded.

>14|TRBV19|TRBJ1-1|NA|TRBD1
CASKGDRGDFEAFF
TGTGCCAGTAAGGGGGACAGGGGGGATTTTGAAGCTTTCTTT
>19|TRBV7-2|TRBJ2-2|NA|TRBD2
CASSPPKGLAGGGTGELFF
TGTGCCAGCAGCCCGCCCAAGGGACTAGCGGGAGGGGGTACCGGGGAGCTGTTTTTT
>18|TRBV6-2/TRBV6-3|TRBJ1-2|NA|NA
CASSYVRNGRIENYGYTF
TGTGCCAGCAGTTACGTGCGGAACGGCAGAATAGAAAACTATGGCTACACCTTC
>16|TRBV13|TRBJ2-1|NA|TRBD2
CASSHAGLQDVEVQFF
TGTGCCAGCAGCCATGCGGGACTACAGGATGTTGAGGTGCAGTTCTTC
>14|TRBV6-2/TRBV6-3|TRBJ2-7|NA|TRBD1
CASSRTGGRYEQYF
TGTGCCAGCAGTCGGACAGGGGGGAGATACGAGCAGTACTTC
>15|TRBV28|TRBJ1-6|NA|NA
CASIPGGTYNSPLHF
TGTGCCAGTATCCCGGGGGGCACCTATAATTCACCCCTCCACTTT
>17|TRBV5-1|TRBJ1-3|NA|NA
CASSLRQLESSGNTIYF
TGCGCCAGCAGCTTGAGACAGTTAGAGAGCTCTGGAAACACCATATATTTT
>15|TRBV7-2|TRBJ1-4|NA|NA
CASSLHFAVGERLFF
TGTGCCAGCAGCTTACACTTCGCGGTCGGTGAAAGGCTGTTTTTT
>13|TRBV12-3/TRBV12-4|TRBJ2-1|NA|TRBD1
CASSLRGLDEQFF
TGTGCCAGCAGTTTAAGGGGGCTCGATGAGCAGTTCTTC
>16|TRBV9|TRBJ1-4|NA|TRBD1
CASSVAHGTGGEKLFF
TGTGCCAGCAGCGTAGCCCACGGGACAGGGGGTGAAAAACTGTTTTTT
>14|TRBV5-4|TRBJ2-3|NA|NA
CASSGQSVTDTQYF
TGTGCCAGCAGCGGACAGTCTGTCACAGATACGCAGTATTTT
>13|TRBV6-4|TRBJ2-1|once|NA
CASSALIISEQFF
TGTGCCAGCAGTGCCCTTATTATTAGTGAGCAGTTCTTC
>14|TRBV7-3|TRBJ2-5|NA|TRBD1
CASSDGTGGETQYF
TGTGCCAGCAGCGACGGGACAGGGGGAGAGACCCAGTACTTC
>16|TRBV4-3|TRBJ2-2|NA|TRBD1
CASSLSRTGLTGELFF
TGCGCCAGCAGCCTTTCCAGGACAGGACTCACCGGGGAGCTGTTTTTT
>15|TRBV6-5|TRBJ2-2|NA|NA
CASSLLPFVPGELFF
TGTGCCAGCAGCCTACTACCTTTTGTACCCGGGGAGCTGTTTTTT
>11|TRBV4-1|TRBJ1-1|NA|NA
CASSRSTEAFF
TGCGCCAGCAGTAGGAGCACTGAAGCTTTCTTT
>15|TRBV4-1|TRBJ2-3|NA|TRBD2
CASSRTSGLRDTQYF
TGCGCCAGCAGCCGGACTAGCGGGCTTCGAGATACGCAGTATTTT
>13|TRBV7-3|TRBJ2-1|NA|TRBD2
CASSSSGTSRQFF
TGTGCCAGCAGCTCGAGCGGGACGTCGAGGCAGTTCTTC
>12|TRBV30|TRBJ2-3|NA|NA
CACRREADTQYF
TGTGCCTGTAGAAGGGAGGCAGATACGCAGTATTTT
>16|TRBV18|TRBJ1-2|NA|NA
CASSPGGTKGNYGYTF
TGTGCCAGCTCACCAGGGGGGACTAAGGGGAACTATGGCTACACCTTC
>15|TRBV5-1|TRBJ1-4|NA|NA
CASSLGGGAYEKLFF
TGCGCCAGCAGCTTGGGGGGGGGCGCTTATGAAAAACTGTTTTTT
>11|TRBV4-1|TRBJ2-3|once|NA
CASSQAETQYF
TGCGCCAGCAGCCAAGCGGAGACGCAGTATTTT
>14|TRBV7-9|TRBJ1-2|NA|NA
CASSPAQGNYGYTF
TGTGCCAGCAGTCCTGCCCAGGGGAACTATGGCTACACCTTC